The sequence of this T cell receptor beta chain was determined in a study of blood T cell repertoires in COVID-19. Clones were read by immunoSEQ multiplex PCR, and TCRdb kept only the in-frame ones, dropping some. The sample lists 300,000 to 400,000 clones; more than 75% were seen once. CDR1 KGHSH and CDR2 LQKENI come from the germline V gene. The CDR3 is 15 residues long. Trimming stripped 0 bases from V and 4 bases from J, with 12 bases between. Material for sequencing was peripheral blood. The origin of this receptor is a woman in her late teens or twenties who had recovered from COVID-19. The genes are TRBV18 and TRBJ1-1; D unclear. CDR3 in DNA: TGTGCCAGCTCACCACCGCGTAGACTTCCCACTGAAGCTTTCTTT. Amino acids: CASSPPRRLPTEAFF.